The 10 T cell receptor beta chains listed next were all sequenced from one sample in a study of T cell responses to AZD1222 COVID-19 vaccine. The table came from immunoSEQ multiplex PCR; TCRdb's copy has only in-frame clones and leaves some out. The data show over 150,000 clones, 92% seen once. The input for sequencing was peripheral blood, taken on day 0 of MenACWY control vaccination. These TCRs come from an adult in good health.

J is TRBJ2-1 and V is TRBV7-9; tentatively, D is TRBD1 (5 bases). CDR1 is SEHNR, CDR2 FQNEAQ, per germline (reference sequence). The CDR3 extends over 12 amino acids. V was shortened by 2 bases and J by 6 bases, with 5 bases between the two germline ends. CDR3 nucleotide sequence: TGTGCCAGCAGCTTACAGGGCAATGAGCAGTTCTTC. It specifies CASSLQGNEQFF.

The gene calls are TRBV5-4 and TRBJ2-3; D unclear. The CDR3 contains 12 residues. Trimming shortened V by 0 bases and J by 6 bases, and 5 bases separated the two germline ends. Germline V gene sequence: CDR1 SGHNT, CDR2 YYREEE (reference sequence). CDR3 bases: TGTGCCAGCAGCTTGGACCCGGATACGCAGTATTTT. This sequence encodes CASSLDPDTQYF.

The chain combines TRBV27 with TRBJ1-3; no definite D call. The CDR3 has 17 amino acids. V dropped 4 bases and J dropped 8 bases, with 24 bases sitting between them. CDR1 and CDR2 (germline): MNHEY, SMNVEV (reference sequence). CDR3 in DNA: TGTGCCAGCAGTTCAGATCCAACGCGACGCTCCGTGGACACCATATATTTT. Residues: CASSSDPTRRSVDTIYF.

The gene calls are TRBV28 and TRBJ1-6; TRBD1 matches 10 bases. Germline V gives CDR1 MDHEN, CDR2 SYDVKM. The CDR3 is 15 residues long. J was trimmed by 9 bases and V by 5 bases; bases with no gene match: 7. This CDR3 reads CASSPDRGPGSPLHF. In DNA form, the CDR3 reads TGTGCCAGCAGTCCCGACAGGGGGCCCGGTTCACCCCTCCACTTT.

The chain has TRBV7-6 and TRBJ2-7; the D call may be TRBD1 or TRBD2 (5 bases each). The length of the CDR3 is 15 residues. Germline V gives CDR1 SGHVS, CDR2 FNYEAQ. V shed 1 base and J shed 3 bases, with 13 bases lying between them. The CDR3 DNA is TGTGCCAGCAGCTTAGGGGGGATAGAGTTCTACGAGCAGTACTTC. Residues: CASSLGGIEFYEQYF.

The chain combines TRBV11-2 with TRBJ1-1; D is unclear. Looked up from germline, CDR1 is SGHAT and CDR2 is FQNNGV. Trimming pared 5 bases from V and 10 bases from J, leaving 11 bases between. The CDR3 has 11 amino acids. CDR3 loop: CASSHNTGAFF. CDR3 bases: TGTGCCAGCAGCCACAATACGGGAGCTTTCTTT.

V and J are TRBV27 and TRBJ2-2, with D maybe TRBD2 (5 bases). Trimming stripped 0 bases from V and 6 bases from J, with 14 bases between. Per the germline V gene, CDR1 is MNHEY and CDR2 is SMNVEV (reference sequence). The CDR3 has 16 amino acids. The chain's CDR3 is CASSLSGNGVAGELFF. For the CDR3, the DNA is TGTGCCAGCAGTTTATCGGGAAACGGGGTGGCCGGGGAGCTGTTTTTT.

The rearrangement joins TRBV28 to TRBJ1-1; D uncertain. The germline gives CDR1 MDHEN, CDR2 SYDVKM. V lost 7 bases and J 3 bases, leaving 24 bases between the germline ends. This CDR3 contains 17 residues. CDR3 bases: TGTGCCAGCACCAGCACCCACGGGGAGAGAGCTTACACTGAAGCTTTCTTT. Translated, it gives CASTSTHGERAYTEAFF.

The rearrangement links TRBV28 to TRBJ1-6; 8 bases are a match to TRBD1. CDR1 is MDHEN, CDR2 SYDVKM, per germline. The CDR3 sequence is 15 residues long. Losses at the gene ends were 7 bases for V and 9 bases for J; bases not matched to a gene: 11. The CDR3 spells CASTIGSGGGSPLHF. The CDR3 DNA is TGTGCCAGCACCATCGGGTCAGGGGGCGGTTCACCCCTCCACTTT.

The chain employs TRBV6-1 and TRBJ2-3; TRBD1 is a possible D gene (6 bases). Germline assignment: CDR1 MNHNS and CDR2 SASEGT. This CDR3 region has 16 residues. V was pared by 3 bases and J by 0 bases, with 13 bases between. The CDR3: CASSEAGTPSTDTQYF. Here the CDR3 DNA reads TGTGCCAGCAGTGAGGCCGGGACACCCAGCACAGATACGCAGTATTTT.